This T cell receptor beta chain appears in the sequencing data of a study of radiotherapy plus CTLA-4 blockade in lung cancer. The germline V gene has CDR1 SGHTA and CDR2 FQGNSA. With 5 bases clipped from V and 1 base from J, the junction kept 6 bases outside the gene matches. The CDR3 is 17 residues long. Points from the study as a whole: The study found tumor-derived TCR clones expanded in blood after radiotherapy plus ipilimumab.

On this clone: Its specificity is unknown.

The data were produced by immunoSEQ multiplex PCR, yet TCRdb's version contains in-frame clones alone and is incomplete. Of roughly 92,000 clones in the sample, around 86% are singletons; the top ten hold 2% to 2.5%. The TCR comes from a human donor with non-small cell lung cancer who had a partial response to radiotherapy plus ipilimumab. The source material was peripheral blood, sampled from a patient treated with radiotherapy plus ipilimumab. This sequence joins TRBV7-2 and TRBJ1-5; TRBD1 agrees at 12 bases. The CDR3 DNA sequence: TGTGCCAGCAGCGGTGGGACAGGGGGCTGGAGCAATCAGCCCCAGCATTTT. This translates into CASSGGTGGWSNQPQHF.